Reported below is one T cell receptor (beta chain). These data belong to a study of cytomegalovirus exposure and HLA in healthy donors. PCR involved 60 Vbeta and 13 Jbeta primers. Profiled with immunoSEQ multiplex PCR; TCRdb holds only in-frame clones, not every one. The data show approximately 210,000 clones, with approximately 86% seen just once and roughly 1.8% held by the top ten. The CDR3 covers 14 residues. V was cut by 6 bases and J by 6 bases, with 17 bases left in between. Germline CDR1 is WSHSY and CDR2 is SAAADI. The TCR originated in a woman aged 18-29 years in good health and CMV-seronegative. Sequenced input: PBMCs. V and J are TRBV10-2 and TRBJ1-1; perhaps TRBD1 as D (6 bases). The CDR3 DNA reads TGCGCCAGCAGGGATTGGACAGTAAGCTCTGAAGCTTTCTTT. Translated: CASRDWTVSSEAFF.